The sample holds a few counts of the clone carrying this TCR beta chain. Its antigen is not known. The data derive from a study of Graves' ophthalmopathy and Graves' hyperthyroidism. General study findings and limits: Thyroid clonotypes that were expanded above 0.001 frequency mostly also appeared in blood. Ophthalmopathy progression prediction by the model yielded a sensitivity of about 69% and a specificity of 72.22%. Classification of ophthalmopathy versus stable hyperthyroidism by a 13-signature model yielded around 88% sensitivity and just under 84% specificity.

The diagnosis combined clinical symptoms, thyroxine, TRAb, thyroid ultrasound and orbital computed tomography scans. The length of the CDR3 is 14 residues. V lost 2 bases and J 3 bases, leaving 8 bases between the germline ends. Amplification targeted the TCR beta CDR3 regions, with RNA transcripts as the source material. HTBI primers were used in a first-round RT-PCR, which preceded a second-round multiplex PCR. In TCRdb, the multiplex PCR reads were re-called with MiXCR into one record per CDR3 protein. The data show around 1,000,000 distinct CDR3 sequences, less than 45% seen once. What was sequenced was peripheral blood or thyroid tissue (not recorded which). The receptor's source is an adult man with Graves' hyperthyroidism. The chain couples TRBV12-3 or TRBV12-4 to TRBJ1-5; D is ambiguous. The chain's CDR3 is CASSLFGLNQPQHF. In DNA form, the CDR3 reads TGTGCCAGCAGTTTATTCGGCCTCAATCAGCCCCAGCATTTT.